These 8 T cell receptor beta chains originate from one sample sequenced in a study of human T cells and chemical hapten exposure. As to time point: pre-sensitization, week 0. As to treatment: therapeutic diphenylcyclopropenone sensitization with weekly scalp DPC. TCRdb re-called the RACE reads through MiXCR, storing one row per CDR3 protein. The sample shows about 350,000 distinct CDR3 sequences, 4.5% to 7% of them seen only once. Sequences were derived from whole blood, sampled in connection with sensitization to the hapten diphenylcyclopropenone (DPC). These receptors were collected from a woman aged 18-29 years with alopecia areata. Some clones in this sample may be carry-over from other donors' samples.

This clonotype has just a few counts. V gene TRBV19 combines with J gene TRBJ1-5; the D gene is possibly TRBD1 (6 bases). This CDR3 comprises 16 residues. Germline CDR1 and CDR2: LNHDA and SQIVND (reference sequence). The V gene lost 7 bases and the J gene lost 4 bases, with 20 bases spanning the gap. The CDR3 loop is CASTATTGRRNQPQHF. CDR3 coding DNA: TGTGCCAGTACCGCGACAACAGGGAGGAGGAATCAGCCCCAGCATTTT.

The table lists this clonotype with a few counts. V usage is TRBV4-2 and J usage is TRBJ1-1; TRBD1 might be the D (5 bases). Germline values: CDR1 LGHNA, CDR2 YNFKEQ. The CDR3 consists of 14 residues. V was cut by 0 bases and J by 5 bases, with 10 bases left in between. DNA for the CDR3: TGTGCCAGCAGCCAAGAGGGACCGGAGACTGAAGCTTTCTTT. Translation: CASSQEGPETEAFF.

This clonotype has at least ten counts. The genes are TRBV3-1 and TRBJ2-6; D possibly corresponds to TRBD1 (5 bases). The length of the CDR3 is 15 residues. In germline, CDR1 is LGHDT, CDR2 YNNKEL (reference sequence). Between the trimmed V and J ends, which lost 8 bases and 2 bases, there was a span of 13 bases. DNA of the CDR3: TGTGCCAGCCATCTTCGCAGGGCTGGGGCCAACGTCCTGACTTTC. Its translation: CASHLRRAGANVLTF.

This clonotype was counted ten times or more. DNA for the CDR3: TGTGCCAGCAGTTTCCTTGCGAGGGTGGTCGCTGAGCAGTTCTTC. Protein: CASSFLARVVAEQFF. The V call is TRBV12-3 or TRBV12-4, the J call TRBJ2-1; D is perhaps TRBD2 (5 bases). The CDR3 length is 15 residues. Trimming pared 3 bases from V and 9 bases from J, leaving 18 bases between.

The chain uses TRBV14 and TRBJ2-6; D is unresolved. CDR3 length equals 19 residues. Germline CDR1 SGHDN, CDR2 FVKESK. The V end lost 0 bases, the J end lost 2 bases, and 17 bases lay between the germline ends. The CDR3 region is CASSQDYGIGPTGANVLTF. The CDR3 bases are TGTGCCAGCAGCCAAGATTATGGGATTGGCCCAACTGGGGCCAACGTCCTGACTTTC.

This clonotype was seen ten or more times. The V call is TRBV4-2, the J call TRBJ1-2; D not certain. The CDR3 has 19 residues. V shed 3 bases and J shed 1 base, with 24 bases lying between them. Germline V gene lookup returns CDR1 LGHNA and CDR2 YNFKEQ. The CDR3 bases are TGTGCCAGCAGCCAGAACAAGGTGGCCCCGTACCCCCTTAACTATGGCTACACCTTC. Residues: CASSQNKVAPYPLNYGYTF.

The sample holds many counts of this clonotype. The V and J genes are TRBV6-6 and TRBJ1-5, with TRBD1 matching 9 bases. CDR1 and CDR2 (germline): MNHNY, SVGAGI (reference sequence). Trimming cost V 4 bases and J 1 base; bases outside gene matches: 8. This CDR3 has 17 amino acids. This CDR3 reads CASSSPPGQGSNQPQHF. The CDR3 coding sequence is TGTGCCAGCAGTTCGCCTCCCGGACAGGGGAGCAATCAGCCCCAGCATTTT.

This clonotype was detected only a few times. This sequence joins TRBV6-5 and TRBJ2-7, with D perhaps TRBD1 or TRBD2 (5 bases each). The CDR3 has 14 amino acids. Trimming removed 3 bases at V and 6 bases at J, with 15 bases between. In germline, CDR1 is MNHEY, CDR2 SVGAGI. The DNA of the CDR3 is TGTGCCAGCAGTTATCCGGGGCAAGCCGGCGAGCAGTACTTC. Translated, it gives CASSYPGQAGEQYF.